This T cell receptor beta chain came from a study of blood T cell repertoires in COVID-19. As for the study in general: The samples span acute and convalescent COVID-19 from the United States, Italy and Spain. PBMCs, B-cell-depleted T cells, or T cells provided the cDNA or gDNA that made up the material.

In the authors' workflow: Amplifying reference gene primers gave estimates of nucleated cell counts. Profiled with immunoSEQ multiplex PCR; TCRdb holds only in-frame clones, not every one. The DNA was the basis for D and trimming; V, J and clone size are from that table. This table has about 220,000 clones, roughly 84% appearing once. Losses at the gene ends were 3 bases for V and 1 base for J; bases not matched to a gene: 12. CDR1 and CDR2 (germline): SGHRS, YFSETQ. This CDR3 is 19 amino acids long. The sequence was collected from an older woman who had recovered from COVID-19. V and J are TRBV5-1 and TRBJ2-2, with 10 bases matching TRBD1. Sequenced sample: peripheral blood. The CDR3 nucleotides are TGCGCCAGCAGCTCCTTACTGACTTGGACAGGGGGGAACACCGGGGAGCTGTTTTTT. Amino acid sequence: CASSSLLTWTGGNTGELFF.